This is a list of T cell receptor beta chains from one sample in a study of cytomegalovirus exposure and HLA in healthy donors. Using immunoSEQ multiplex PCR, the repertoire was profiled, and TCRdb retains in-frame clones only, with some absent. The data include about 140,000 clones; the top ten clones carry about 0.96%. Source material: PBMCs. The receptors originated from a male donor in good health and CMV-seronegative. Each CDR3 is given with its conserved first and last residue.

>16|TRBV4-3|TRBJ1-2
CASSQDRTRANYGYTF
>14|TRBV5-1|TRBJ1-2
CASSLESANYGYTF
>12|TRBV29-1|TRBJ2-7
CSVALGGYEQYF
>14|TRBV28|TRBJ1-5
CASSPDSLNQPQHF
>13|TRBV28|TRBJ2-7
CASSPGTPYEQYF
>18|TRBV5-1|TRBJ1-5
CASSLDLGTGDRNQPQHF
>16|TRBV7-9|TRBJ2-3
CASSLLERRGTDTQYF
>13|TRBV11-2|TRBJ2-2
CASRPTRGGELFF
>15|TRBV6-6|TRBJ2-7
CASSTQTGASYEQYF
>13|TRBV5-1|TRBJ1-5
CASQAGSDQPQHF
>18|TRBV4-1|TRBJ2-5
CASSQLELAGDGGETQYF
>15|TRBV27|TRBJ2-7
CASSPSFQRDYEQYF
>13|TRBV27|TRBJ1-2
CATGRGTNYGYTF
>15|TRBV9|TRBJ2-1
CASSVGSGVHNEQFF
>11|TRBV6-5|TRBJ1-1
CASTDSAEALF
>15|TRBV6-5|TRBJ1-3
CASSLATGSGNTIYF
>14|TRBV29-1|TRBJ2-7
CSVGVSGQGGEQYF
>15|TRBV10-1|TRBJ2-7
CASSEAASGSYEQYF
>14|TRBV28|TRBJ2-7
CASSLVSGPHEQYF
>13|TRBV5-1|TRBJ1-2
CASSLAPLERYTF
>14|TRBV30|TRBJ1-1
CAWSRISSVTEAFF
>15|TRBV9|TRBJ1-2
CASSVDVTANYGYTF
>16|TRBV4-1|TRBJ2-3
CASSQDSGTGTDTQYF
>17|TRBV30|TRBJ1-1
CAWSGYTGVSMNTEAFF
>14|TRBV19|TRBJ2-1
CASSRTSGSNEQFF
>15|TRBV10-3|TRBJ2-6
CAIADFNSGANVLTF
>14|TRBV30|TRBJ1-4
CAWRRGYLGEKLFF
>15|TRBV9|TRBJ1-2
CASSERTGGIDGYTF
>17|TRBV4-3|TRBJ2-5
CASSQDPADSHQETQYF
>16|TRBV6-5|TRBJ2-4
CASSYSLAGGKNIQYF
>20|TRBV7-8|TRBJ1-6
CASSSDRGLEISSYNSPLHF
>13|TRBV6-5|TRBJ2-5
CASSYDPEETQYF
>16|TRBV2|TRBJ2-6
CASSDRVAAGANVLTF
>16|TRBV6-6|TRBJ2-3
CASSYFRQESTDTQYF
>13|TRBV5-1|TRBJ2-1
CASSPERPRYQFF
>14|TRBV14|TRBJ1-1
CASSRLRGDTEAFF
>19|TRBV9|TRBJ2-6
CASSRGTVFSMAGANVLTF
>13|TRBV29-1|TRBJ1-2
CSVSPALNYGYTF
>17|TRBV9|TRBJ2-2
CASSVRSWGQTTGELFF
>16|TRBV19|TRBJ1-2
CASTDPRQGVGYGYTF
>14|TRBV5-1|TRBJ1-1
CASSLEDRVTEAFF
>13|TRBV2|TRBJ1-1
CASNKDRGTEAFF
>15|TRBV4-3|TRBJ2-7
CASSHTGTRSHEQYF
>15|TRBV6-1|TRBJ2-5
CASSALGGKMGTQYF
>15|TRBV6-5|TRBJ1-1
CASSYNAGENTEAFF
>13|TRBV10-3|TRBJ1-2
CAISYNPNYGYTF
>14|TRBV7-2|TRBJ1-6
CASRLGTGNSPLHF
>15|TRBV6-6|TRBJ1-4
CASSYWGVVNEKLFF
>16|TRBV7-8|.
CASSLGGLAGGYEQYF
>13|TRBV18|TRBJ1-2
CASSADTSYGYTF